The 30 T cell receptor beta chains listed next were all sequenced from one sample in a study of T cells in localized non-small cell lung cancer. Using immunoSEQ multiplex PCR, the repertoire was profiled, and TCRdb retains in-frame clones only, with some absent. The table shows tens of thousands of clones, with more than 75% occurring only once. The material was peripheral blood, obtained before any cancer treatment. The receptors were sampled from a woman aged 40 to 75 with stage I squamous cell lung carcinoma.

The chain uses TRBV2 and TRBJ2-6, with D perhaps matching TRBD1 (5 bases). The germline CDR1 and CDR2 sequences are SNHLY and FYNNEI. Trimming cost V 7 bases and J 4 bases, with 17 bases left between them. This CDR3 is 16 amino acids long. CDR3 in amino acids: CASMAGREKGANVLTF. The CDR3 DNA is TGTGCCAGCATGGCAGGCAGGGAAAAAGGGGCCAACGTCCTGACTTTC. Full variable domain (rest looked up from reference TRBV2 and TRBJ2-6): EPEVTQTPSHQVTQMGQEVILRCVPISNHLYFYWYRQILGQKVEFLVSFYNNEISEKSEIFDDQFSVERPDGSNFTLKIRSTKLEDSAMYFCASMAGREKGANVLTFGAGSRLTVL.

The rearrangement uses TRBV18 and TRBJ2-7, with D perhaps TRBD1 (6 bases). The CDR3 contains 13 residues. The germline CDR1 and CDR2 sequences are KGHSH and LQKENI. Deletions cut 3 bases from V and 1 base from J, with 7 bases between. The CDR3 reads CASSPDSSYEQYF. The CDR3 nucleotides are TGTGCCAGCTCACCGGACAGTTCCTACGAGCAGTACTTC.

The rearrangement joins TRBV10-3 to TRBJ2-5; 11 bases match TRBD2. After removal of 9 bases from V and 2 bases from J, the junction contained 5 bases not matched to a gene. Germline loops: CDR1 ENHRY, CDR2 SYGVKD. This CDR3 has 14 residues. CDR3 in DNA: TGTGCCATTGGGACTAGCGGATTTCAAGAGACCCAGTACTTC. Its translation: CAIGTSGFQETQYF.

The chain is built from TRBV6-1 and TRBJ2-1; weak D call: TRBD1 (6 bases). With 4 bases removed from V and 3 bases from J, the gap between germline ends came to 13 bases. The CDR3 has 15 amino acids. Germline values: CDR1 MNHNS, CDR2 SASEGT. This CDR3 is CASSVVGADYNEQFF. The CDR3 bases are TGTGCCAGCAGTGTTGTGGGGGCAGACTACAATGAGCAGTTCTTC.

J is TRBJ1-3 and V is TRBV6-1; 8 bases fit TRBD1. This CDR3 is 15 amino acids long. The V segment lost 8 bases and the J segment 0 bases; nucleotides outside the gene matches: 6. Germline-derived CDR1 and CDR2 are MNHNS and SASEGT. The CDR3 loop reads CASQQGAVSGNTIYF. The CDR3, as DNA: TGTGCCAGCCAGCAGGGGGCCGTCTCTGGAAACACCATATATTTT.

The J gene is TRBJ2-7, the V gene TRBV11-2; unclear D gene. CDR1 and CDR2 from the germline V gene are SGHAT and FQNNGV. CDR3 length equals 15 residues. The V end lost 3 bases, the J end lost 2 bases, and 14 bases lay between the germline ends. CDR3 sequence reads: CASSLAPTETYEQYF. CDR3 sequence (DNA): TGTGCCAGCAGCTTGGCACCAACAGAAACCTACGAGCAGTACTTC.

The chain employs TRBV2 and TRBJ1-2; the D is unclear. V was trimmed by 4 bases and J by 5 bases, leaving 8 bases between them. The CDR3 length is 12 residues. Per germline, CDR1 SNHLY and CDR2 FYNNEI. This CDR3 is CASSGSRYGYTF. In nucleotides, the CDR3 is TGTGCCAGCAGTGGATCCCGTTATGGCTACACCTTC.

The chain links TRBV5-1 to TRBJ1-2, with a weak D call TRBD1 (6 bases). The V end was cut by 2 bases, the J end by 0 bases, with 11 bases between. This CDR3 region has 15 residues. Germline V CDR1 and CDR2: SGHRS, YFSETQ. CDR3 residues: CASSFLDRANYGYTF. The CDR3 DNA follows: TGCGCCAGCAGCTTCCTGGACAGAGCTAACTATGGCTACACCTTC.

The gene calls are TRBV6-5 and TRBJ1-1; D unresolved. The CDR3 spans 13 residues. Germline-derived CDR1 and CDR2 are MNHEY and SVGAGI. Trimming removed 7 bases from V and 2 bases from J, with 11 bases in between. CDR3 DNA: TGTGCCAGCAATCCGGGGTTTAACACTGAAGCTTTCTTT. Protein product: CASNPGFNTEAFF.

The V gene is TRBV5-1, the J gene TRBJ2-3; TRBD2 matches 8 bases. V lost 0 bases to trimming and J lost 2 bases; unmatched junction nucleotides: 5. The CDR3 sequence is 16 residues long. Germline CDR1 is SGHRS and CDR2 is YFSETQ. CDR3 region: CASSLGSGGLTDTQYF. As DNA, the CDR3 is TGCGCCAGCAGCTTGGGCAGCGGGGGACTCACAGATACGCAGTATTTT.

The chain uses TRBV6-5 and TRBJ1-2; maybe TRBD1 (6 bases). The V gene's germline CDR1 is MNHEY and CDR2 SVGAGI. The length of the CDR3 is 14 residues. The germline V and J ends were trimmed by 7 bases and 5 bases, with 17 bases remaining between them. DNA for the CDR3: TGTGCCAGCATTCACGGGGGGCCAGGGTATGGCTACACCTTC. Protein sequence: CASIHGGPGYGYTF.

The gene calls are TRBV11-2 and TRBJ1-6; 8 bases agree with TRBD1. The trim removed 3 bases at V and 10 bases at J, leaving 11 bases unmatched. The CDR3 sequence is 16 residues long. The germline gives CDR1 SGHAT, CDR2 FQNNGV. The CDR3 sequence is CASSFLAGTGESPLHF. The CDR3 DNA is TGTGCCAGCAGCTTCCTTGCCGGGACAGGAGAGTCACCCCTCCACTTT.

V gene TRBV30 combines with J gene TRBJ1-4; perhaps TRBD1 as D (6 bases). The CDR3 runs 14 residues. Germline V gene sequence: CDR1 GTSNPN, CDR2 SVGIG (reference sequence). The V end lost 4 bases, the J end lost 8 bases, and 17 bases lay between the germline ends. Here the CDR3 DNA reads TGTGCCTGGAATCTAGCAGGGGCTGCGGAAAAACTGTTTTTT. Protein: CAWNLAGAAEKLFF.

This chain links TRBV27 with TRBJ2-1; 7 bases match TRBD1. Trimming cost V 5 bases and J 0 bases; bases outside gene matches: 16. This CDR3 is 19 amino acids long. CDR1 is MNHEY and CDR2 is SMNVEV in the germline V gene (reference sequence). CDR3 sequence reads: CASSDVRQGFLSSYNEQFF. The CDR3, as DNA: TGTGCCAGCAGTGACGTCAGACAGGGATTTTTAAGCTCCTACAATGAGCAGTTCTTC.

V and J are TRBV4-1 and TRBJ2-2; D remains unclear. The V gene lost 3 bases and the J gene lost 0 bases, with 5 bases spanning the gap. The CDR3 spans 14 residues. Germline V gene lookup returns CDR1 MGHRA and CDR2 YSYEKL. The CDR3 reads CASSQGSNTGELFF. CDR3 nucleotide sequence: TGCGCCAGCAGCCAGGGTTCGAACACCGGGGAGCTGTTTTTT.

This clone was counted once. The chain carries TRBV30 and TRBJ1-6, with D perhaps matching TRBD1 (5 bases). With 5 bases removed from V and 9 bases from J, the gap between germline ends came to 14 bases. The CDR3 contains 13 residues. CDR1 and CDR2 from the germline V gene are GTSNPN and SVGIG (reference sequence). The CDR3 DNA reads TGTGCCTGGCGCTATGGGGGGATTTCACCCCTCCACTTT. As protein: CAWRYGGISPLHF.

The V call is TRBV28, the J call TRBJ1-1; D unresolved. Trimming shortened V by 6 bases and J by 5 bases, and 10 bases separated the two germline ends. CDR1 MDHEN and CDR2 SYDVKM come from the germline V gene. CDR3 length: 12 amino acids. The CDR3 bases are TGTGCCAGCAGGTCGCCGTGGACTGAAGCTTTCTTT. Protein sequence: CASRSPWTEAFF.

The rearrangement links TRBV5-1 to TRBJ2-2; TRBD1 or TRBD2 may be the D gene (5 bases each). V was clipped by 4 bases and J by 0 bases, with 10 bases between them. The CDR3 is made up of 15 amino acids. Germline loops: CDR1 SGHRS, CDR2 YFSETQ. CDR3 nucleotides: TGCGCCAGCAGCCACGGGACCACGAACACCGGGGAGCTGTTTTTT. This encodes CASSHGTTNTGELFF.

The chain carries TRBV5-6 and TRBJ1-1, with D possibly TRBD1 on 5 matching bases. The CDR3 is 14 amino acids. With 3 bases removed from V and 7 bases from J, the gap between germline ends came to 16 bases. The germline V gene encodes CDR1 SGHDT and CDR2 YYEEEE. The CDR3 is CASSSTGAGGEAFF. CDR3 bases: TGTGCCAGCAGCTCCACAGGCGCGGGTGGTGAAGCTTTCTTT.

CDR3 bases: TGTGCCAGCAGTGAAGCGGGTAGCAATCAGCCCCAGCATTTT. Its protein product is CASSEAGSNQPQHF. V and J are TRBV6-1 and TRBJ1-5; D unresolved. Germline assignment: CDR1 MNHNS and CDR2 SASEGT. The V end was cut by 0 bases, the J end by 0 bases, with 3 bases between. The CDR3 consists of 14 residues.

Of note for this clone: Germline is not matched at one junction end, which may reflect a read error. This chain uses TRBV4-1 with TRBJ1-1; no definite D call. Germline CDR1 reads MGHRA; CDR2 reads YSYEKL. This CDR3 contains 15 residues. The CDR3 DNA is TGCACCAGCAGTCTAAATCAGCTAATGAACACTGAAGCTTTCTTT. Protein: CTSSLNQLMNTEAFF.

V gene TRBV6-5 combines with J gene TRBJ1-1, with D maybe TRBD1 (5 bases). Germline V gives CDR1 MNHEY, CDR2 SVGAGI. The CDR3 sequence is 15 residues long. Trimming pared 6 bases from V and 1 base from J, leaving 15 bases between. In DNA form, the CDR3 reads TGTGCCAGCAGCCCCTTCCGGGGGAAGAACACTGAAGCTTTCTTT. Its protein product is CASSPFRGKNTEAFF.

This chain joins TRBV19 and TRBJ1-5; TRBD1 agrees at 8 bases. V lost 5 bases, J lost 6 bases, and 9 bases stayed unmatched. Germline lookup yields CDR1 LNHDA and CDR2 SQIVND (reference sequence). This CDR3 region has 15 residues. The CDR3 region has the DNA TGTGCCAGTAGTGCGGAACCGACAGGGGCTCAGCCCCAGCATTTT. As protein: CASSAEPTGAQPQHF.

This clone occurred a few times. This chain connects TRBV7-9 to TRBJ2-2; TRBD2 matches 9 bases. V gave up 4 bases and J gave up 7 bases; unmatched junction bases: 13. Germline CDR1 is SEHNR and CDR2 is FQNEAQ (reference sequence). This CDR3 contains 17 residues. CDR3 loop: CASSSGTGTSFGGELFF. The CDR3 region has the DNA TGTGCCAGCAGCTCAGGTACCGGGACTAGCTTCGGCGGGGAGCTGTTTTTT.

The rearrangement joins TRBV5-1 to TRBJ2-4, with 9 bases lining up with TRBD1. Per germline, CDR1 SGHRS and CDR2 YFSETQ. V was pared by 1 base and J by 6 bases, with 8 bases of the junction left unmatched. This CDR3 has 16 amino acids. The CDR3 coding sequence is TGCGCCAGCAGCTTGATGAGCCCGACAGGGGGAAACATTCAGTACTTC. Amino acid sequence: CASSLMSPTGGNIQYF.

The gene calls are TRBV10-2 and TRBJ1-3, with 9 nucleotides matching TRBD1. The CDR3 spans 14 residues. Germline V gives CDR1 WSHSY, CDR2 SAAADI. Trimming cost V 6 bases and J 3 bases; bases outside gene matches: 3. The CDR3 spells CASSATGGGNTIYF. The CDR3 DNA sequence: TGCGCCAGCAGCGCGACAGGGGGTGGAAACACCATATATTTT.

This chain uses TRBV6-1 with TRBJ1-1; D is uncertain. V lost 2 bases and J lost 1, with 8 bases in between. The germline gives CDR1 MNHNS, CDR2 SASEGT. There are 14 residues in the CDR3. As DNA, the CDR3 is TGTGCCAGCAGTGAACTGCCTGGGAACACTGAAGCTTTCTTT. This sequence encodes CASSELPGNTEAFF.

The chain links TRBV7-8 to TRBJ1-5; weak D call: TRBD1 (6 bases). There are 17 residues in the CDR3. Trimming pared 1 base from V and 4 bases from J, leaving 17 bases between. The germline CDR1 and CDR2 sequences are SGHVS and FQNEAQ. The chain's CDR3 is CASSLEAGLGGNQPQHF. Written as DNA, the CDR3 is TGTGCCAGCAGCTTAGAGGCAGGGCTAGGGGGAAATCAGCCCCAGCATTTT. Based on the CDR3 plus reference TRBV7-8 and TRBJ1-5, the full variable domain is GAGVSQSPRYKVAKRGQDVALRCDPISGHVSLFWYQQALGQGPEFLTYFQNEAQLDKSGLPSDRFFAERPEGSVSTLKIQRTQQEDSAVYLCASSLEAGLGGNQPQHFGDGTRLSIL.

The V and J genes are TRBV18 and TRBJ2-2; D is possibly TRBD1 or TRBD2 (5 bases each). The CDR3 totals 16 residues. V was trimmed by 5 bases and J by 1 base, leaving 14 bases between them. Looked up from germline, CDR1 is KGHSH and CDR2 is LQKENI. The CDR3 DNA reads TGTGCCAGCTCAGCCTCGGGGCTCAAGAACACCGGGGAGCTGTTTTTT. It specifies CASSASGLKNTGELFF.

CDR3 region: CASSDSYRGLLYGYTF. CDR3 coding DNA: TGTGCCAGCAGTGACTCATACAGGGGGCTTCTCTATGGCTACACCTTC. The chain combines TRBV6-4 with TRBJ1-2; TRBD1 agrees at 9 bases. This CDR3 is built from 16 residues. The germline gives CDR1 MRHNA, CDR2 SNTAGT. V dropped 0 bases and J dropped 4; count of bases not matched to a gene: 6.